A single sample gave rise to the 17 T cell receptor beta chains below, sequenced in a study of T cells in Graves' hyperthyroidism and ophthalmopathy. Amplified regions were TCR beta CDR3 sequences from RNA transcripts. When the TCR CDR3 underwent first-round RT-PCR, the HTBI primer set was used. TCRdb re-called the multiplex PCR reads through MiXCR, storing one row per CDR3 protein. The sample consists of about 480,000 distinct CDR3 sequences, about an eighth of them appearing once. Sequencing was performed on blood. The origin of the receptors is a woman aged 18-35 years with Graves' hyperthyroidism.

This clonotype was counted at least ten times. The chain carries TRBV28 and TRBJ1-2, with 9 bases fitting TRBD1. CDR3 length equals 14 residues. CDR1 is MDHEN, CDR2 SYDVKM, per germline. V trimming: 10 bases; J trimming: 4 bases; junction bases outside the gene matches: 10. The CDR3 is CAIPMGQGGYGYTF. The CDR3 region has the DNA TGTGCCATCCCGATGGGACAGGGTGGCTATGGCTACACCTTC.

This clonotype was seen repeatedly, ten times or more. The chain has TRBV20-1 and TRBJ2-1, with 8 bases identical to TRBD2. CDR1 is DFQATT, CDR2 SNEGSKA, per germline (reference sequence). The CDR3 sequence is 15 residues long. Trimming at V came to 6 bases and at J to 0 bases, leaving 7 bases not matched to a gene. The CDR3 sequence: CSARLASSSYNEQFF. For the CDR3, the DNA is TGCAGTGCCAGACTAGCGTCAAGCTCCTACAATGAGCAGTTCTTC.

This chain joins TRBV19 and TRBJ2-5; D is undetermined. CDR1 and CDR2 from the germline V gene are LNHDA and SQIVND (reference sequence). The CDR3 consists of 13 residues. V lost 6 bases, J lost 2 bases, and 10 bases lay in between. Written as DNA, the CDR3 is TGTGCCAGTAGCGGAGTTGATCAAGAGACCCAGTACTTC. The encoded protein is CASSGVDQETQYF.

The sample holds many counts of this clonotype. The chain employs TRBV11-3 and TRBJ2-7, with TRBD1 matching 7 bases. Germline lookup yields CDR1 SGHNT and CDR2 YENEEA. V lost 5 bases to trimming and J lost 6 bases; unmatched junction nucleotides: 7. The CDR3 has 13 residues. CDR3 region: CASSQYRGIEQYF. The CDR3 DNA sequence: TGTGCCAGCAGCCAATACAGGGGAATCGAGCAGTACTTC.

This clonotype was detected many times. The rearrangement links TRBV6-1 to TRBJ1-5, with D uncertain. CDR3 length: 14 amino acids. The V end lost 1 base, the J end lost 3 bases, and 7 bases lay between the germline ends. Looked up from germline, CDR1 is MNHNS and CDR2 is SASEGT. CDR3 residues: CASSEVGYNQPQHF. CDR3 DNA: TGTGCCAGCAGTGAAGTGGGCTACAATCAGCCCCAGCATTTT.

This clonotype showed up many times. The J gene is TRBJ1-1, the V gene TRBV2; tentative D call: TRBD1 (5 bases). This CDR3 region has 13 residues. From germline, CDR1 is SNHLY and CDR2 FYNNEI. The germline V and J ends were trimmed by 4 bases and 0 bases, with 6 bases remaining between them. CDR3 protein: CASSVQVNTEAFF. Here the CDR3 DNA reads TGTGCCAGCAGTGTACAGGTGAACACTGAAGCTTTCTTT.

This clonotype appeared many times. CDR3 nucleotides: TGTGCCAGCAGTGGAGGAGGTCAGCCCCAGCATTTT. Its translation: CASSGGGQPQHF. The chain employs TRBV2 and TRBJ1-5; D not certain. Trimming removed 4 bases from V and 6 bases from J, with 7 bases in between. CDR3 size: 12 residues. Looked up from germline, CDR1 is SNHLY and CDR2 is FYNNEI.

This clonotype was picked up a small number of times. The chain combines TRBV13 with TRBJ2-3; 8 bases line up with TRBD2. V lost 6 bases to trimming and J lost 2 bases; unmatched junction nucleotides: 1. The CDR3 is 13 amino acids. Germline lookup yields CDR1 PRHDT and CDR2 FYEKMQ (reference sequence). CDR3 in DNA: TGTGCCAGCAGGGGACTAGTCACAGATACGCAGTATTTT. Translating gives CASRGLVTDTQYF.

A remark on this clonotype: One end of the junction fails to match germline, which may point to a read error. The rearrangement uses TRBV4-1 and TRBJ2-1, with 7 bases that match TRBD2. CDR3 length: 17 residues. The V gene's germline CDR1 is MGHRA and CDR2 YSYEKL. CDR3 bases: TGCGTCAGCAGCCAAGATCCAGAGGGAGGGCCCTACAATGAGCAGTTCTTC. Protein: CVSSQDPEGGPYNEQFF.

This clonotype was counted only a few times. The chain uses TRBV18 and TRBJ2-5; unclear D gene. V lost 0 bases and J 5 bases, leaving 7 bases between the germline ends. This CDR3 spans 13 amino acids. Germline CDR1 KGHSH, CDR2 LQKENI. The CDR3 reads CASSPPVRETQYF. CDR3 sequence (DNA): TGTGCCAGCTCACCACCGGTTCGGGAGACCCAGTACTTC.

The chain joins TRBV4-2 to TRBJ2-3, with D uncertain. The germline CDR1 and CDR2 sequences are LGHNA and YNFKEQ. V lost 1 base, J lost 1 base, and 12 bases lay in between. The CDR3 is 16 amino acids. The CDR3, as DNA: TGTGCCAGCAGCCAAGCTACAATAGGCCGCACAGATACGCAGTATTTT. Amino acids: CASSQATIGRTDTQYF.

This clonotype has ten or more counts. The genes are TRBV2 and TRBJ1-1, with 8 bases aligning to TRBD1. The CDR3 has 14 residues. From germline, CDR1 is SNHLY and CDR2 FYNNEI. The V and J ends lost 6 bases and 3 bases, in that order; junction bases with no gene match: 6. Here the CDR3 DNA reads TGTGCCAGCAGAGGACAGGGTGTGGACACTGAAGCTTTCTTT. Its protein is CASRGQGVDTEAFF.

Many counts were recorded for this clonotype. The CDR3 nucleotides are TGTGCCAGCAGTTTAACCGGGACAGAAGCTTACAATGAGCAGTTCTTC. Translation: CASSLTGTEAYNEQFF. The rearrangement joins TRBV12-3 or TRBV12-4 to TRBJ2-1, with 7 bases identical to TRBD1. CDR3 size: 16 residues. The V gene end was trimmed by 2 bases and the J gene end by 4 bases; junction bases not matched to a gene: 8.

This clonotype has at least ten counts. V usage is TRBV27 and J usage is TRBJ2-5, with 12 bases lining up with TRBD2. The CDR3 loop spans 16 amino acids. In germline, CDR1 is MNHEY, CDR2 SMNVEV (reference sequence). Trimming cost V 2 bases and J 4 bases; bases outside gene matches: 5. The CDR3 loop is CASSLTTSGSRETQYF. CDR3 DNA: TGTGCCAGCAGTTTAACGACTAGCGGGAGTCGAGAGACCCAGTACTTC.

This clonotype was counted a few times. V usage is TRBV6-1 and J usage is TRBJ2-2; tentatively, D is TRBD2 (5 bases). V was pared by 4 bases and J by 0 bases, with 18 bases between. This CDR3 has 18 residues. Germline-derived CDR1 and CDR2 are MNHNS and SASEGT. CDR3 loop: CASSATRTGTTNTGELFF. The CDR3, as DNA: TGTGCCAGCAGTGCCACAAGAACGGGAACTACGAACACCGGGGAGCTGTTTTTT.

This clonotype was picked up many times. The V and J genes are TRBV12-3 or TRBV12-4 and TRBJ1-2; D remains unclear. Trimming removed 4 bases at V and 5 bases at J, with 11 bases between. This CDR3 has 13 residues. The CDR3 here is CASSYGERYGYTF. CDR3 nucleotide sequence: TGTGCCAGCAGTTACGGGGAGAGGTATGGCTACACCTTC.

This sequence joins TRBV29-1 and TRBJ2-1; D gene uncertain. The germline V and J ends were trimmed by 4 bases and 0 bases, with 10 bases remaining between them. CDR3 length: 14 residues. Germline assignment: CDR1 SQVTM and CDR2 ANQGSEA. CDR3 loop: CSVVAGRSYNEQFF. For the CDR3, the DNA is TGCAGCGTTGTTGCAGGTCGCTCCTACAATGAGCAGTTCTTC.